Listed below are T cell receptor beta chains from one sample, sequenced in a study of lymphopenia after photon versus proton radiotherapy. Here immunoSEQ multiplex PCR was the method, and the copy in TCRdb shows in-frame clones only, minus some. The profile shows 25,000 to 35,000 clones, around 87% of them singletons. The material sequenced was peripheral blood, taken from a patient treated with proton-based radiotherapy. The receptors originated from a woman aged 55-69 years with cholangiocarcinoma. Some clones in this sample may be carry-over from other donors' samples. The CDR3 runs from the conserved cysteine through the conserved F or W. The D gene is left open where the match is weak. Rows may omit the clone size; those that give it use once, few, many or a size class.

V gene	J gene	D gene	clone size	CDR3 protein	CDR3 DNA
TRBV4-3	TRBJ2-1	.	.	CASSQDEVRDEQFF	TGCGCCAGCAGCCAAGATGAGGTTCGGGATGAGCAGTTCTTC
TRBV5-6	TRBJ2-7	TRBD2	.	CASSSRLAGSEQYF	TGTGCCAGCAGCTCTCGACTAGCGGGGAGCGAGCAGTACTTC
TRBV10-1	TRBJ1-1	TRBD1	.	CASSESGQGAGEAFF	TGCGCCAGCAGTGAGTCGGGGCAGGGGGCCGGTGAAGCTTTCTTT
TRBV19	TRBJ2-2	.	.	CASSIGAAQGLGELFF	TGTGCCAGTAGTATAGGAGCTGCACAGGGCCTCGGGGAGCTGTTTTTT
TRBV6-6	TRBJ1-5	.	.	CATKDSHYSNQPQHF	TGTGCCACCAAAGACAGCCATTATAGCAATCAGCCCCAGCATTTT
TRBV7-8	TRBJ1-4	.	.	CASSFRRSLEKLFF	TGTGCCAGCAGCTTTAGGAGGTCGTTGGAAAAACTGTTTTTT
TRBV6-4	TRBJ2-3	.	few	CASSSASTDTQYF	TGTGCCAGCTCGTCGGCTAGCACCGATACGCAGTATTTT
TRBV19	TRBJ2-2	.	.	CASIGWAQTSTGELFF	TGTGCCAGTATTGGGTGGGCTCAAACTTCCACCGGGGAGCTGTTTTTT
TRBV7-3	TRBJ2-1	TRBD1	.	CASSPHRDRAYNEQFF	TGTGCCAGCAGCCCCCACCGGGACAGGGCTTACAATGAGCAGTTCTTC
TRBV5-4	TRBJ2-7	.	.	CASSPLQGGFYEQYF	TGTGCCAGCAGCCCACTACAAGGGGGATTCTACGAGCAGTACTTC
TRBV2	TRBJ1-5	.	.	CASRPRQSRANQPQHF	TGTGCCAGCAGGCCAAGACAGTCTAGGGCCAATCAGCCCCAGCATTTT
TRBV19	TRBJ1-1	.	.	CASRVGDKNTEAFF	TGTGCCAGTAGAGTGGGTGACAAGAACACTGAAGCTTTCTTT
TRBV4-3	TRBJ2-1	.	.	CASSQDLGDVGPNEQFF	TGCGCCAGCAGCCAAGATCTAGGCGACGTCGGGCCCAATGAGCAGTTCTTC
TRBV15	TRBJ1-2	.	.	CATSRGEVNYGYTF	TGTGCCACCAGCAGAGGGGAAGTCAACTATGGCTACACCTTC
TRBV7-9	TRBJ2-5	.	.	CASRSSGTSGRWYQETQYF	TGTGCCAGCAGATCTTCGGGAACGAGTGGCAGGTGGTACCAAGAGACCCAGTACTTC
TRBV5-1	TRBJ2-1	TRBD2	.	CASSLGTSATETYEQFF	TGCGCCAGCAGCTTGGGGACTAGCGCTACCGAGACGTATGAGCAGTTCTTC